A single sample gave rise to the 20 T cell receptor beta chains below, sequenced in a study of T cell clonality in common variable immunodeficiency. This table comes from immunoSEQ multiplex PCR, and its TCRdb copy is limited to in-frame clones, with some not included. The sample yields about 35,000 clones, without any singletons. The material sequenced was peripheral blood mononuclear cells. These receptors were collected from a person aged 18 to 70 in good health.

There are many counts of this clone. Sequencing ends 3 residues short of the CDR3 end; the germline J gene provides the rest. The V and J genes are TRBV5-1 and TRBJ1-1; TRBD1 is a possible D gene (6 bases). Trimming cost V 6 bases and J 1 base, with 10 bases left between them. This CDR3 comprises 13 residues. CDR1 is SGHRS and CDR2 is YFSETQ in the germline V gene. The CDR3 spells CASTPGQNTEAFF. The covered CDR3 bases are TGCGCCAGCACTCCGGGACAGAACACTGAA.

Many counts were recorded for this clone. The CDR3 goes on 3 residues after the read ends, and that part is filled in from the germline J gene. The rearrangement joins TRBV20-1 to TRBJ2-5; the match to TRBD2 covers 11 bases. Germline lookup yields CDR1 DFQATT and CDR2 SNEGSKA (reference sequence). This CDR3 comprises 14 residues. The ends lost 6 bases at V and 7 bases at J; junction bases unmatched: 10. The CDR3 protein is CSARTSGSRGTQYF. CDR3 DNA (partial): TGCAGTGCGAGAACTAGCGGGAGCCGGGGGACC.

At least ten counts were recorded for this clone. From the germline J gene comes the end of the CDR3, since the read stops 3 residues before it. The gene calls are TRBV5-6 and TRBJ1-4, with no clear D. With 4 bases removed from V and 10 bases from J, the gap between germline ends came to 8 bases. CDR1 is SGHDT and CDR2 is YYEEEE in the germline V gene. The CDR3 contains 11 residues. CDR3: CASSAWAKLFF. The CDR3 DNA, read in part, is TGTGCCAGCAGCGCCTGGGCAAAA.

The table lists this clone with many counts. The sequenced part of the CDR3 DNA is TGCGCCAGCCAGGGAGCCTCGGGATTTGAG. The encoded protein is CASQGASGFE. The complete CDR3 sequence is CASQGASGFEQFF. The V and J genes are TRBV10-1 and TRBJ2-1; D tentatively fits TRBD1 or TRBD2 (5 bases each). The read terminates 3 residues before the CDR3 end, so the remaining end is supplied by the germline J gene. The CDR3 is made up of 13 amino acids. The germline V and J ends were trimmed by 8 bases and 9 bases, with 17 bases remaining between them. Germline-derived CDR1 and CDR2 are WNHNN and SYGVQD (reference sequence).

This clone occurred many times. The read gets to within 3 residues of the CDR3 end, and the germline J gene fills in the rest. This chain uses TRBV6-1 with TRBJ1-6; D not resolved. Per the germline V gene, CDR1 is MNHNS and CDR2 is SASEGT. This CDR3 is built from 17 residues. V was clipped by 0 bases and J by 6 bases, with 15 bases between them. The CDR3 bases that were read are TGTGCCAGCAGTGAAGCCCCCCCGAATTTAGCTAATTCACCC. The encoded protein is CASSEAPPNLANSP. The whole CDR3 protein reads CASSEAPPNLANSPLHF.

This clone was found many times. The CDR3 here is CASSDTGGASNEQFF. The CDR3 DNA, read in part, is TGTGCCAGCAGTGACACAGGGGGGGCTAGCAATGAG. The rearrangement links TRBV6-4 to TRBJ2-1; the D gene is possibly TRBD1 (8 bases). The read ends 3 residues before the CDR3 terminus; that terminus is restored from the germline J gene. The CDR3 contains 15 residues. Germline assignment: CDR1 MRHNA and CDR2 SNTAGT. V lost 2 bases and J 6 bases, leaving 14 bases between the germline ends.

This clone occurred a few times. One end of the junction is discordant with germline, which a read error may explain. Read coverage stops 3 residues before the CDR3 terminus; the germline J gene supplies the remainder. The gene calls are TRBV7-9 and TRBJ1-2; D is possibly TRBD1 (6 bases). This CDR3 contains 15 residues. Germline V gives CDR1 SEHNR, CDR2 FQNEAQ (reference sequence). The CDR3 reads CASTYLGTPLNDYTF. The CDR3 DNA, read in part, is TGTGCAAGCACCTACTTGGGGACACCCCTCAATGAC. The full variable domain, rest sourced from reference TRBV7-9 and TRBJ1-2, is DTGVSQNPRHKITKRGQNVTFRCDPISEHNRLYWYRQTLGQGPEFLTYFQNEAQLEKSRLLSDRFSAERPKGSFSTLEIQRTEQGDSAMYLCASTYLGTPLNDYTFGSGTRLTVV.

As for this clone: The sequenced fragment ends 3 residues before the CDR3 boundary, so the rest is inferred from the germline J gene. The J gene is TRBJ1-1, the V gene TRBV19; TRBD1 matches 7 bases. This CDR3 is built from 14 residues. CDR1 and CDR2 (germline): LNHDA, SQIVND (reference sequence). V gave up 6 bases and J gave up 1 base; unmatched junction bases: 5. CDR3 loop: CASRTGLRNTEAFF. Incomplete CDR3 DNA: TGTGCCAGTAGGACAGGGTTGAGGAACACTGAA.

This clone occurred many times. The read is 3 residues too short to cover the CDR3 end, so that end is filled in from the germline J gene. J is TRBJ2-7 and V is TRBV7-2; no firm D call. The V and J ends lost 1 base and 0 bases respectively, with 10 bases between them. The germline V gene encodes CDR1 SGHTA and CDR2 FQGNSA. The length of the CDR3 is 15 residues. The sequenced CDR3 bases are TGTGCCAGCAGCTTAGGTAGTCCTTCCTCCTACGAG. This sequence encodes CASSLGSPSSYE. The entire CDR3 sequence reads CASSLGSPSSYEQYF.

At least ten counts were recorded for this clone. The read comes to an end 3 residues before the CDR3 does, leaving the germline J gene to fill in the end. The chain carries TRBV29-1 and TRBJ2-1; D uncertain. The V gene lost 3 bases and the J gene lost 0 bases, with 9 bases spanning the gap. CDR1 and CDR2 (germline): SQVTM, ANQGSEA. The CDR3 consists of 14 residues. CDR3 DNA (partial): TGCAGCGTTGAGGCTCCGAGCTCCTACAATGAG. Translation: CSVEAPSSYNE. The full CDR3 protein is CSVEAPSSYNEQFF.

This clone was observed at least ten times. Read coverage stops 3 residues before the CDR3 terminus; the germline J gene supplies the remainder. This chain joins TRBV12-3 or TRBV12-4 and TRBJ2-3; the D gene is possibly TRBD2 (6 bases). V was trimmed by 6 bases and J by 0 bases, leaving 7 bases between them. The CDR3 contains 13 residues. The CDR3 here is CASRGLSTDTQYF. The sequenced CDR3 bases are TGTGCCAGCAGGGGACTTAGCACAGATACG.

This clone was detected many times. CDR3 sequence: CSAGLATGELFF. CDR3 DNA, as far as it was read: TGCAGCGCCGGACTAGCTACCGGGGAG. V usage is TRBV29-1 and J usage is TRBJ2-2, with TRBD2 matching over 8 bases. Read data end 3 residues before the CDR3 end; the end is taken from the germline J gene. This CDR3 comprises 12 residues. The trim removed 7 bases at V and 5 bases at J, leaving 3 bases unmatched. Germline V lookup: CDR1 SQVTM, CDR2 ANQGSEA.

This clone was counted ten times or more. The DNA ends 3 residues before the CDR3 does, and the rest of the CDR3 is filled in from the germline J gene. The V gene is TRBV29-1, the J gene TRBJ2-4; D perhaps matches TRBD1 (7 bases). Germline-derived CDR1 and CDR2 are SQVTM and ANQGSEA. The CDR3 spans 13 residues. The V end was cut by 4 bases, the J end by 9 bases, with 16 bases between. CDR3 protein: CSVVRQGGIIQYF. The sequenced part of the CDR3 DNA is TGCAGCGTTGTGAGACAGGGAGGAATCATT.

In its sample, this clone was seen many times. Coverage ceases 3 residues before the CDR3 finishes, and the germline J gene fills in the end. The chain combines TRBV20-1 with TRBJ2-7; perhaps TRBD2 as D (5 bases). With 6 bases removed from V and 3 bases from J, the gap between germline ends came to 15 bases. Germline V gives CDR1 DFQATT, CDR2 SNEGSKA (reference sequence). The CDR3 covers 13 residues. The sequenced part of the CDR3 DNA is TGCAGTGCCCCCCGGGGAGTAGGCTACGAG. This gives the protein CSAPRGVGYE. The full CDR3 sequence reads CSAPRGVGYEQYF.

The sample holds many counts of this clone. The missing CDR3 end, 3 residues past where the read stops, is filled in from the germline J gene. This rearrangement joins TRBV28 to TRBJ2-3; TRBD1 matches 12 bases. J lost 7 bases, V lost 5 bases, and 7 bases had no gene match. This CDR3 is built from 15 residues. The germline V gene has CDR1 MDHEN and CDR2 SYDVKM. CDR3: CASSPPGQGANTQYF. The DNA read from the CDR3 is TGTGCCAGCAGTCCTCCGGGACAGGGGGCAAATACG.

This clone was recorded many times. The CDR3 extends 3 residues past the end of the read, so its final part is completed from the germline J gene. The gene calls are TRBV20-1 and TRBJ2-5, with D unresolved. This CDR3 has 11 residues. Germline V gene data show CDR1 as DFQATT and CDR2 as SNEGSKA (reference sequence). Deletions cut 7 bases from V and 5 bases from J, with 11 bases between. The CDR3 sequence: CSVLHRETQYF. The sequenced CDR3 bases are TGCAGTGTACTGCACCGGGAGACC.

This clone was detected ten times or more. CDR3 sequence: CSRAGASNEQFF. The DNA read from the CDR3 is TGCAGCCGAGCGGGAGCATCCAATGAG. This sequence joins TRBV29-1 and TRBJ2-1, with 8 bases matching TRBD2. The CDR3 end lies 3 residues beyond the end of the read and is filled in from the germline J gene. The trim removed 8 bases at V and 6 bases at J, leaving 6 bases unmatched. The CDR3 covers 12 residues. Germline V gene lookup returns CDR1 SQVTM and CDR2 ANQGSEA.

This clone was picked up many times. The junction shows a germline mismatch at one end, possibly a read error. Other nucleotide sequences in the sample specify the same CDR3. The covered CDR3 bases are TGTGCCAGCAGAGGGCCCTCCAACGAG. This translates into CASRGPSNE. The whole CDR3 protein is CASRGPSNEQYF. The J gene is TRBJ2-7, the V gene TRBV7-8; D is unclear. Read coverage stops 3 residues before the CDR3 terminus; the germline J gene supplies the remainder. The CDR3 runs 12 residues. Germline assignment: CDR1 SGHVS and CDR2 FQNEAQ.

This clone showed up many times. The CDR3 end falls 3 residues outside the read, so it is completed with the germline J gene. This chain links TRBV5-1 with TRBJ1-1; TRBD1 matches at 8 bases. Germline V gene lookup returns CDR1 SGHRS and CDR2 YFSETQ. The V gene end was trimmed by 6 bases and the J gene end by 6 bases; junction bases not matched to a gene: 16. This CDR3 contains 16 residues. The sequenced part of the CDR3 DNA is TGCGCCAGCAACCCGGGACAGGTCTTTCTAAACGCTGAA. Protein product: CASNPGQVFLNAE. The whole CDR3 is CASNPGQVFLNAEAFF.

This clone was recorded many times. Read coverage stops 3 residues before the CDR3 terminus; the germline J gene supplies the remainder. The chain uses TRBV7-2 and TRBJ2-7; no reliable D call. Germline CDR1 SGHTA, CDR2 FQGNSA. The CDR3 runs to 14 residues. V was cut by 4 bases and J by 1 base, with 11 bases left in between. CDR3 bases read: TGTGCCAGCAGCTCCACCGCCGGGTCCTACGAG. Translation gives CASSSTAGSYE. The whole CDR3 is CASSSTAGSYEQYF.